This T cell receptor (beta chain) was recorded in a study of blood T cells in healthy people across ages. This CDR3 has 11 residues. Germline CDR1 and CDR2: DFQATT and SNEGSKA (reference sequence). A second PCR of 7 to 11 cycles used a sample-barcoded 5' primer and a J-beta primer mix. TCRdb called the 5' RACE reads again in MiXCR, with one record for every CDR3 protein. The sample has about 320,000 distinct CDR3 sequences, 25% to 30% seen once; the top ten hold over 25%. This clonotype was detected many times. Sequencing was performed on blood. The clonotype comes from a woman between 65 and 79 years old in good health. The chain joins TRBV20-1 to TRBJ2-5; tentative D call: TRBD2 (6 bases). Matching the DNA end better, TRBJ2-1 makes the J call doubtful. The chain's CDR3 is CSARPGREQFF. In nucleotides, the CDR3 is TGCAGTGCTAGACCCGGGAGAGAGCAGTTCTTC.